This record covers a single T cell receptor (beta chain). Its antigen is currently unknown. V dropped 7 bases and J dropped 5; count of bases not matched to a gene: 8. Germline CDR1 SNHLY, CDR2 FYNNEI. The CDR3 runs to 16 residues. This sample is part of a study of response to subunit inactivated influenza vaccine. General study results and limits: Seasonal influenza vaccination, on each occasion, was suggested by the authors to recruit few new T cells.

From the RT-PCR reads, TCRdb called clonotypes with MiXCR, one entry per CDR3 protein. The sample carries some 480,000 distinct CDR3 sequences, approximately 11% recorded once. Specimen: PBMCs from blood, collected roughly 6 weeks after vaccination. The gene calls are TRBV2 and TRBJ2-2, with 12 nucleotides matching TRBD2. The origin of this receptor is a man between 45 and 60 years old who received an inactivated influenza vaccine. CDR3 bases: TGTGCCAGCACGGGACTAGCGGGCGCTCGGACCGGGGAGCTGTTTTTT. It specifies CASTGLAGARTGELFF.